The next 15 T cell receptor beta chains were all read from a single sample in a study of immune evolution from preneoplasia to lung adenocarcinoma (dated by TCRdb to about 2021). The library was produced with the immunoSEQ multiplex PCR assay. As stored in TCRdb, this immuneACCESS dataset retains in-frame rearrangements with V and J assigned. A fraction of the clones does not appear; measured against another copy, unresolved V genes explain less than half of the discrepancy, and the remainder lacks a known reason. Recorded for this sample are approximately 4,900 clones; approximately 88% of them occurred a single time. Together, the top ten hold about 2.8% of the sample. The sequencing input was FFPE invasive lung adenocarcinoma tissue. Reading the label with the study, this specimen's cell subset or site is: frankly invasive lung adenocarcinoma (ADC). The receptors come from a person aged 45 to 59 with lung adenocarcinoma.

The chain uses TRBV5-1 and TRBJ1-2; possibly TRBD1 for D (6 bases). Trimming removed 0 bases at V and 3 bases at J, with 9 bases between. The CDR3 extends over 14 amino acids. Germline CDR1 and CDR2: SGHRS and YFSETQ. The CDR3 bases are TGCGCCAGCAGCTTGGAGGGGGAGGACTATGGCTACACCTTC. Translated: CASSLEGEDYGYTF.

This chain connects TRBV5-1 to TRBJ2-3; weak D call: TRBD2 (5 bases). This CDR3 has 13 amino acids. Trimming left V 3 bases short and J 4 bases short, with 9 bases between. The germline V gene has CDR1 SGHRS and CDR2 YFSETQ. The CDR3 protein is CASSSGFADTQYF. CDR3 in DNA: TGCGCCAGCAGCTCGGGATTCGCAGATACGCAGTATTTT.

J is TRBJ2-5 and V is TRBV27, with 9 bases lining up with TRBD2. Trimming removed 2 bases from V and 4 bases from J; junction bases left unmatched: 8. CDR1 is MNHEY, CDR2 SMNVEV, per germline (reference sequence). CDR3 length equals 16 residues. The CDR3 loop is CASSLGTSPLTETQYF. The DNA for the CDR3 is TGTGCCAGCAGTTTAGGGACTAGCCCCCTAACAGAGACCCAGTACTTC.

The gene calls are TRBV20-1 and TRBJ1-1, with a tentative D call TRBD1 (5 bases). Trimming left V 7 bases short and J 5 bases short, with 11 bases between. This CDR3 has 11 residues. Germline V gene lookup returns CDR1 DFQATT and CDR2 SNEGSKA (reference sequence). In nucleotides, the CDR3 is TGCAGTGGGGGGAGGAGGACTGAAGCTTTCTTT. Amino acids: CSGGRRTEAFF.

V gene TRBV30 combines with J gene TRBJ1-4; 12 bases are a match to TRBD1. V shed 3 bases and J 12 bases; nucleotides not matched to a gene: 8. The germline V gene encodes CDR1 GTSNPN and CDR2 SVGIG (reference sequence). This CDR3 has 14 residues. As DNA, the CDR3 is TGTGCCTGGAGAACCGGGACAGGGGGCTCGGAACTGTTTTTT. Translation: CAWRTGTGGSELFF.

The chain employs TRBV28 and TRBJ1-2; TRBD1 aligns across 8 bases. Trimming cost V 7 bases and J 5 bases; bases outside gene matches: 12. This CDR3 region has 15 residues. Germline V gene data show CDR1 as MDHEN and CDR2 as SYDVKM. The CDR3 here is CASISLDRARYGYTF. The CDR3 DNA follows: TGTGCCAGCATCTCATTGGACAGGGCGCGGTATGGCTACACCTTC.

The chain is built from TRBV6-1 and TRBJ1-2, with D tentatively TRBD1 (6 bases). V lost 2 bases to trimming and J lost 7 bases, with 17 bases between them. Per the germline V gene, CDR1 is MNHNS and CDR2 is SASEGT. This CDR3 contains 15 residues. CDR3 DNA: TGTGCCAGCAGTGAACGGACAGAGTGGGAGGCTGGCTACACCTTC. The encoded protein is CASSERTEWEAGYTF.

This chain connects TRBV7-8 to TRBJ1-2, with D uncertain. Trimming shortened V by 5 bases and J by 0 bases, and 13 bases separated the two germline ends. This CDR3 comprises 15 residues. Germline values: CDR1 SGHVS, CDR2 FQNEAQ. The DNA for the CDR3 is TGTGCCAGCAGCCCCGACGTTCGCTCTAACTATGGCTACACCTTC. This translates into CASSPDVRSNYGYTF. Variable domain in full (rest from reference TRBV7-8 and TRBJ1-2): GAGVSQSPRYKVAKRGQDVALRCDPISGHVSLFWYQQALGQGPEFLTYFQNEAQLDKSGLPSDRFFAERPEGSVSTLKIQRTQQEDSAVYLCASSPDVRSNYGYTFGSGTRLTVV.

V gene TRBV18 combines with J gene TRBJ2-5; 15 nucleotides line up with TRBD2. The CDR3 consists of 17 residues. J was trimmed by 4 bases and V by 0 bases; bases with no gene match: 3. Germline values: CDR1 KGHSH, CDR2 LQKENI. CDR3 nucleotide sequence: TGTGCCAGCTCACCACCTAGGACTAGCGGGAGGGCAGAGACCCAGTACTTC. Translation gives CASSPPRTSGRAETQYF.

This clone has just one count. The rearrangement links TRBV10-3 to TRBJ1-1; weak D call: TRBD1 (5 bases). Germline CDR1 reads ENHRY; CDR2 reads SYGVKD. The V end lost 4 bases, the J end lost 2 bases, and 14 bases lay between the germline ends. CDR3 length: 15 amino acids. CDR3 bases: TGTGCCATCAGTGCCGGGACTACACTTAACACTGAAGCTTTCTTT. It specifies CAISAGTTLNTEAFF.

This sequence joins TRBV19 and TRBJ2-3; TRBD2 matches 7 bases. CDR1 and CDR2 from the germline V gene are LNHDA and SQIVND (reference sequence). V shed 9 bases and J 4 bases; nucleotides not matched to a gene: 7. The CDR3 is 13 residues long. The DNA of the CDR3 is TGTGCCAGCCGACGGCTAGCGGCAGATACGCAGTATTTT. Residues: CASRRLAADTQYF.

The rearrangement uses TRBV11-2 and TRBJ1-1; 7 nucleotides agree with TRBD1. V trimming: 3 bases; J trimming: 6 bases; junction bases outside the gene matches: 7. Germline CDR1 is SGHAT and CDR2 is FQNNGV. The CDR3 is 14 residues long. CDR3 DNA: TGTGCCAGCAGCTTCCCTCGACAGGGCGCTGAAGCTTTCTTT. This translates into CASSFPRQGAEAFF.

The rearrangement joins TRBV6-1 to TRBJ1-1; weak D call: TRBD1 (5 bases). CDR3 size: 13 residues. CDR1 and CDR2 (germline): MNHNS, SASEGT. The V gene lost 6 bases and the J gene lost 5 bases, with 13 bases spanning the gap. CDR3 DNA: TGTGCCAGCAGGGGGCTCCTCGGGACTGAAGCTTTCTTT. Translation: CASRGLLGTEAFF.

This rearrangement joins TRBV21-1 to TRBJ2-3. TRBV21-1 is an annotated pseudogene. This CDR3 contains 17 residues. The CDR3 region has the DNA TGTGCCAGCAGCAAAGCGTGGACCTCATGGAGCACAGATACGCAGTATTTT. Protein product: CASSKAWTSWSTDTQYF.

The chain carries TRBV18 and TRBJ1-2; possible D gene TRBD1, 5 bases. Trimming left V 4 bases short and J 5 bases short, with 8 bases between. This CDR3 has 12 residues. CDR1 KGHSH and CDR2 LQKENI come from the germline V gene. The CDR3 DNA reads TGTGCCAGCTCACTCGGGACTTATGGCTACACCTTC. Translation gives CASSLGTYGYTF.